This T cell receptor beta chain was sequenced during a study of T cell responses to AZD1222 COVID-19 vaccine. Concerning this clone itself: What it binds is unknown.

Sequencing was performed with immunoSEQ multiplex PCR; in TCRdb, only in-frame clones are kept and a portion is missing. The sample shows 110,000 to 150,000 clones, around 90% of them seen only once. Doses given second, at about 4 or about 12 weeks, were pooled. Study-level results: Spike-wide vaccine-associated CD4 TCRs dominated at 160-218 and 743-854. AZD1222 recipients seropositive at baseline numbered only five or six. Females made up more of the donors, who were largely white British, and clonal diversity may have come out too low.

Germline V gives CDR1 MNHEY, CDR2 SVGAGI. The CDR3 loop spans 15 amino acids. V was pared by 10 bases and J by 1 base, with 6 bases of the junction left unmatched. The chain employs TRBV6-5 and TRBJ1-4, with TRBD1 matching over 10 bases. The sequencing used peripheral blood, collected 28 days after the second AZD1222 dose. The source is an adult who received the AZD1222 COVID-19 vaccine. CDR3 DNA sequence: TGTGCCACCGGGGGACAGGGGTTAACTAATGAAAAACTGTTTTTT. Encoded protein: CATGGQGLTNEKLFF.